This T cell receptor (beta chain) was captured in a study of blood T cell repertoires in COVID-19. The data were produced by immunoSEQ multiplex PCR, yet TCRdb's version contains in-frame clones alone and is incomplete. The sample holds under 150,000 clones, around 79% seen once. The origin of this receptor is a middle-aged man with active or convalescent COVID-19. Specimen: peripheral blood.

CDR3 nucleotides: TGTGCCAGCAGCTCCGCTAGCGGGAGGCTAGACAATGAGCAGTTCTTC. It yields the protein CASSSASGRLDNEQFF. The J gene is TRBJ2-1, the V gene TRBV7-2, with TRBD2 matching 11 bases. V was clipped by 4 bases and J by 5 bases; unmatched bases: 7. CDR1 is SGHTA, CDR2 FQGNSA, per germline. This CDR3 contains 16 residues.